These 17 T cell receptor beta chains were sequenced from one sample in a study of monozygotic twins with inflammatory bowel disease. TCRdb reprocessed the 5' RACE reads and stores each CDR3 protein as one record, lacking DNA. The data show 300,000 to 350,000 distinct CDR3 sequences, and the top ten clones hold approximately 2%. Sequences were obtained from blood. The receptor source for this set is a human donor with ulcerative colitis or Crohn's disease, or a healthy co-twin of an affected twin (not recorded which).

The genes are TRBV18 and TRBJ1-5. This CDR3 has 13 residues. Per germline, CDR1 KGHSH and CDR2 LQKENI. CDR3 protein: CASPPSGRQPQHF.

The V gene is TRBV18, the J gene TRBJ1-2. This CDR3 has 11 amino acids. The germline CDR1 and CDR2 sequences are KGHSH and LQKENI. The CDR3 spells CASSPKDGYTF.

The CDR3: CASRASGGTYNEQFF. The rearrangement joins TRBV7-9 to TRBJ2-1; the D call from TCRdb, TRBD2, cannot be confirmed without DNA. CDR3 size: 15 residues. The germline gives CDR1 SEHNR, CDR2 FQNEAQ (reference sequence).

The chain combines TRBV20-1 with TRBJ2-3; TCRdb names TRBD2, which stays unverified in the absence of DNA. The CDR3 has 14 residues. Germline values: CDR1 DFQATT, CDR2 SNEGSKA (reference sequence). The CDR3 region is CSVGPTRVGDTQYF.

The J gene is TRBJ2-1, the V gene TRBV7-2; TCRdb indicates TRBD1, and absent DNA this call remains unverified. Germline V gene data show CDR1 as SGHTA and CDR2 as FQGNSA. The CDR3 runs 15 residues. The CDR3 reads CASSLFGDRANEQFF.

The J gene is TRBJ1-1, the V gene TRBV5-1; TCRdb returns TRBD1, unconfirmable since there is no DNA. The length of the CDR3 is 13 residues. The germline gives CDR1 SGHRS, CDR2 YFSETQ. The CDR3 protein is CASSLAQGTEAFF.

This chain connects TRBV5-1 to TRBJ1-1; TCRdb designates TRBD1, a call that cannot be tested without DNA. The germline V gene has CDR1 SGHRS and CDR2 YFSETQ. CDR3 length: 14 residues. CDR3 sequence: CASSLGTGNTEAFF.

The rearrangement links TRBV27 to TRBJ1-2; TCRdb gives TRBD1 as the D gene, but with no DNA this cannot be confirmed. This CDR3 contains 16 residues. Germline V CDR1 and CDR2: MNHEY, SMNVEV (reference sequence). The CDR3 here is CASSIQGARANYGYTF.

CDR3 sequence: CSVEDIRDTEAFF. This chain uses TRBV29-1 with TRBJ1-1. CDR3 length: 13 residues. Germline assignment: CDR1 SQVTM and CDR2 ANQGSEA. The full variable domain, in which reference TRBV29-1 and TRBJ1-1 provide the parts outside the CDR3, is SAVISQKPSRDICQRGTSLTIQCQVDSQVTMMFWYRQQPGQSLTLIATANQGSEATYESGFVIDKFPISRPNLTFSTLTVSNMSPEDSSIYLCSVEDIRDTEAFFGQGTRLTVV.

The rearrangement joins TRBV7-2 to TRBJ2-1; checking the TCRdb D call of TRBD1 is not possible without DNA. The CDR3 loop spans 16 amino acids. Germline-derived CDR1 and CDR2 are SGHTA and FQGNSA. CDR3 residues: CASSPITTGQYNEQFF.

The CDR3 here is CASSLDPGSNTEAFF. The chain is built from TRBV11-2 and TRBJ1-1; TCRdb proposes TRBD1, but this gene call is untestable without DNA. This CDR3 contains 15 residues. Germline V gives CDR1 SGHAT, CDR2 FQNNGV. The full variable domain, in which reference TRBV11-2 and TRBJ1-1 provide the parts outside the CDR3, is EAGVAQSPRYKIIEKRQSVAFWCNPISGHATLYWYQQILGQGPKLLIQFQNNGVVDDSQLPKDRFSAERLKGVDSTLKIQPAKLEDSAVYLCASSLDPGSNTEAFFGQGTRLTVV.

This CDR3 is CSARGKNTEAFF. The chain carries TRBV20-1 and TRBJ1-1. Germline lookup yields CDR1 DFQATT and CDR2 SNEGSKA (reference sequence). This CDR3 is 12 amino acids long.

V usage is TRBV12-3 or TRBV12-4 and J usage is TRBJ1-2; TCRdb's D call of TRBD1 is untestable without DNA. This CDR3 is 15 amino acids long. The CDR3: CASSSAGSYGADYSF.

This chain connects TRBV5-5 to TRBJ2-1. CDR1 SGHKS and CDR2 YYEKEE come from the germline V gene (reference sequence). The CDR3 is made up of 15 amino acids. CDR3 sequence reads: CASSLDGGVYNEQFF. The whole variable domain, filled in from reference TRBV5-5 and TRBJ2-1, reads DAGVTQSPTHLIKTRGQQVTLRCSPISGHKSVSWYQQVLGQGPQFIFQYYEKEERGRGNFPDRFSARQFPNYSSELNVNALLLGDSALYLCASSLDGGVYNEQFFGPGTRLTVL.

The CDR3 loop reads CASSTWGTPNTGELFF. The chain has TRBV25-1 and TRBJ2-2; with no DNA, the TCRdb D assignment of TRBD1 cannot be verified. The CDR3 covers 16 residues. Germline V gene lookup returns CDR1 MGHDK and CDR2 SYGVNS.

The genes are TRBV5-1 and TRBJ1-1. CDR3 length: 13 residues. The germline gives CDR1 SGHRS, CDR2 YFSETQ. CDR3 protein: CASSSDGYTEAFF.

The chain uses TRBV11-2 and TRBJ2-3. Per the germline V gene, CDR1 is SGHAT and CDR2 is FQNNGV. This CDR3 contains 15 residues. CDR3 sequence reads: CASSRNGLATDTQYF.